This T cell receptor beta chain was sequenced for a study of OX40 agonist ivuxolimab in advanced cancers. Comments on this clone: No antigen is known for it.

CDR3 length equals 12 residues. Germline values: CDR1 MGHDK, CDR2 SYGVNS. The ends were cut back, 1 base at V and 8 bases at J, with 8 bases in the middle. Autoimmune disease history or systemic immunosuppression barred patients. Cycle 7 day 1, cycle 4 day 1, and baseline were the timepoints at which blood was sampled. Method: immunoSEQ multiplex PCR; TCRdb's copy keeps in-frame clones and lacks some. The repertoire includes about 68,000 clones, about 79% of them detected once, and about 1.7% sits in the top ten. Study outcomes and limitations: Antigen specificity was not determined for the expanded peripheral T cells.

The sequenced sample was CD4+ or CD8+ T cells sorted from blood, obtained in a trial of the OX40 agonist ivuxolimab. The rearrangement links TRBV25-1 to TRBJ1-2, with TRBD1 as a possible D gene (5 bases). The origin of this receptor is an adult with an advanced solid tumor such as melanoma, head and neck, liver or kidney cancer. Here the CDR3 reads CASSELGGGYTF. CDR3 nucleotides: TGTGCCAGCAGTGAATTGGGGGGGGGCTACACCTTC.